This TCR beta chain was identified during a study of PD-1 blockade in classical Hodgkin lymphoma. Study-wide results and caveats: Complete responders showed a baseline diversity that resembled the diversity of newly diagnosed patients. Patients excluded were those beginning nivolumab under 1 year after ASCT. CD4+ TCR diversity, unlike CD8+, rose significantly by C4D1.

A word on this clone: The antigen is not known.

The time point is: cycle 4 day 1 (C4D1), after 6 weeks of nivolumab. Every patient relapsed after autologous stem cell transplantation, and brentuximab vedotin exposure varied. The V and J ends lost 4 bases and 2 bases respectively, with 10 bases between them. Germline V gene data show CDR1 as SEHNR and CDR2 as FQNEAQ (reference sequence). The CDR3 contains 14 residues. Profiling relied on immunoSEQ multiplex PCR, and the TCRdb table lists in-frame clones only, not all of them. Here the sample spans approximately 84,000 clones, more than 80% being singletons. V is TRBV7-9 and J is TRBJ2-3; perhaps TRBD2 as D (5 bases). Here the sequenced sample was peripheral blood mononuclear cells (PBMCs), taken before the fourth cycle of nivolumab. The receptor's source is a human donor with classical Hodgkin lymphoma. CDR3 sequence: CASSSPGNTDTQYF. The CDR3 coding sequence is TGTGCCAGCAGCTCCCCGGGAAACACAGATACGCAGTATTTT.